Below, 24 T cell receptor beta chains from the same sample are listed, as sequenced in a study of blood T cell repertoires in COVID-19. The method was immunoSEQ multiplex PCR; TCRdb's version includes in-frame clones alone and lacks a portion of them. The profile shows about 180,000 clones, more than 75% of them singletons. The sample taken for sequencing was PBMCs or T cells enriched from blood (not recorded which). The receptors shown here come from a man aged 55 to 70 who had been exposed to COVID-19.

The genes are TRBV28 and TRBJ2-7; D ambiguous. V was shortened by 6 bases and J by 6 bases, with 18 bases between the two germline ends. Germline V gives CDR1 MDHEN, CDR2 SYDVKM. This CDR3 contains 14 residues. This CDR3 reads CASRPTRKSGEQYF. CDR3 DNA sequence: TGTGCCAGCAGACCTACGCGGAAGTCGGGCGAGCAGTACTTC.

V is TRBV6-5 and J is TRBJ1-1; maybe TRBD1 (5 bases). This CDR3 comprises 11 residues. V lost 7 bases, J lost 8 bases, and 11 bases lay in between. Per the germline V gene, CDR1 is MNHEY and CDR2 is SVGAGI. CDR3 residues: CASKPNREAFF. The CDR3 DNA reads TGTGCCAGCAAGCCCAACAGGGAAGCTTTCTTT.

CDR3 DNA: TGCAGCGTTGGGGGGCAGTTGTACAATGAGCAGTTCTTC. This codes for CSVGGQLYNEQFF. The V and J genes are TRBV29-1 and TRBJ2-1; possible D gene TRBD1, 6 bases. CDR1 is SQVTM, CDR2 ANQGSEA, per germline. V was clipped by 4 bases and J by 4 bases, with 11 bases between them. This CDR3 spans 13 amino acids.

The genes are TRBV27 and TRBJ1-5; D is unresolved. Between the trimmed V and J ends, which lost 5 bases and 3 bases, there was a span of 8 bases. This CDR3 is 13 amino acids long. Germline V lookup: CDR1 MNHEY, CDR2 SMNVEV (reference sequence). In DNA, the CDR3 is TGTGCCAGCAGTCGCGGGCCCAATCAGCCCCAGCATTTT. Translation: CASSRGPNQPQHF.

As concerns this clone: One end of the junction is discordant with germline, which a read error may explain. The chain uses TRBV28 and TRBJ1-1, with D tentatively TRBD1 (6 bases). The CDR3 extends over 14 amino acids. CDR1 is MDHEN and CDR2 is SYDVKM in the germline V gene. CDR3 DNA: TGTGCCAGCACTTTAGACAGGATGAACACTGAAGCTTTCTTT. Its protein is CASTLDRMNTEAFF.

This chain links TRBV18 with TRBJ1-4; D is possibly TRBD1 (6 bases). The CDR3 sequence is 16 residues long. The germline V and J ends were trimmed by 1 base and 4 bases, with 13 bases remaining between them. Germline CDR1 is KGHSH and CDR2 is LQKENI. The CDR3 region has the DNA TGTGCCAGCTCACCACAATTCCAGGGGTTTAATGAAAAACTGTTTTTT. This translates into CASSPQFQGFNEKLFF. Full variable domain (remainder filled in from reference TRBV18 and TRBJ1-4): NAGVMQNPRHLVRRRGQEARLRCSPMKGHSHVYWYRQLPEEGLKFMVYLQKENIIDESGMPKERFSAEFPKEGPSILRIQQVVRGDSAAYFCASSPQFQGFNEKLFFGSGTQLSVL.

The chain carries TRBV29-1 and TRBJ2-7; 8 bases map to TRBD2. The CDR3 totals 11 residues. Germline V CDR1 and CDR2: SQVTM, ANQGSEA. J gave up 5 bases and V 7 bases, and 4 bases lay outside the gene matches. This CDR3 is CSARSGDEQYF. The CDR3 DNA sequence: TGCAGCGCCCGTAGCGGGGACGAGCAGTACTTC.

V and J are TRBV7-2 and TRBJ2-7, with TRBD1 matching over 9 bases. V was pared by 3 bases and J by 5 bases, with 8 bases of the junction left unmatched. This CDR3 has 15 amino acids. Germline V CDR1 and CDR2: SGHTA, FQGNSA. CDR3 bases: TGTGCCAGCAGCTTTCTTCGGACAGGGGTAGACGAGCAGTACTTC. Translation: CASSFLRTGVDEQYF.

This sequence joins TRBV6-2 or TRBV6-3 and TRBJ2-2, with 11 bases aligning to TRBD1. J lost 4 bases, V lost 5 bases, and 12 bases had no gene match. There are 18 residues in the CDR3. Germline V gene lookup returns CDR1 MNHEY and CDR2 SVGEGT. The CDR3 sequence is CASSRTSAGTGGTGELFF. CDR3 in DNA: TGTGCCAGCAGTCGCACATCCGCGGGGACAGGGGGCACCGGGGAGCTGTTTTTT.

The chain employs TRBV3-1 (or the pseudogene TRBV3-2) and TRBJ2-4, with D uncertain. Per germline, CDR1 LGHDT and CDR2 YNNKEL (reference sequence). V lost 1 base and J 2 bases, leaving 12 bases between the germline ends. The CDR3 is made up of 16 amino acids. CDR3 sequence: CASSQGSGYSKNIQYF. In DNA form, the CDR3 reads TGTGCCAGCAGCCAAGGCTCAGGCTACTCCAAAAACATTCAGTACTTC.

The V and J genes are TRBV7-2 and TRBJ1-4, with a possible D match to TRBD1 (6 bases). With 4 bases removed from V and 0 bases from J, the gap between germline ends came to 9 bases. From germline, CDR1 is SGHTA and CDR2 FQGNSA. The CDR3 runs 15 residues. CDR3 in amino acids: CASSSGQTTNEKLFF. CDR3 DNA: TGTGCCAGCAGCTCCGGACAGACAACTAATGAAAAACTGTTTTTT.

The chain links TRBV6-5 to TRBJ1-2, with 11 bases fitting TRBD1. The trim removed 2 bases at V and 6 bases at J, leaving 2 bases unmatched. Germline assignment: CDR1 MNHEY and CDR2 SVGAGI. This CDR3 is 14 amino acids long. CDR3 nucleotide sequence: TGTGCCAGCAGTTACCTGGGACAGGGGGATGGCTACACCTTC. It codes for CASSYLGQGDGYTF.

The chain recombines TRBV19 with TRBJ2-7; 7 nucleotides line up with TRBD1. The V and J ends lost 3 bases and 5 bases, in that order; junction bases with no gene match: 7. This CDR3 has 14 amino acids. CDR1 LNHDA and CDR2 SQIVND come from the germline V gene (reference sequence). The CDR3: CASSIDRAFDEQYF. CDR3 DNA sequence: TGTGCCAGTAGTATCGACAGGGCCTTCGACGAGCAGTACTTC. Looking up the rest from reference TRBV19 and TRBJ2-7 gives the full variable domain: DGGITQSPKYLFRKEGQNVTLSCEQNLNHDAMYWYRQDPGQGLRLIYYSQIVNDFQKGDIAEGYSVSREKKESFPLTVTSAQKNPTAFYLCASSIDRAFDEQYFGPGTRLTVT.

This rearrangement joins TRBV27 to TRBJ2-7; 10 bases fit TRBD1. J gave up 5 bases and V 8 bases, and 9 bases lay outside the gene matches. The CDR3 totals 14 residues. CDR1 and CDR2 from the germline V gene are MNHEY and SMNVEV (reference sequence). CDR3 amino acids: CASRRDRGFNEQYF. As DNA, the CDR3 is TGTGCCAGCCGCCGGGACAGGGGTTTTAACGAGCAGTACTTC.

The V call is TRBV6-5, the J call TRBJ1-1; TRBD1 might be the D (5 bases). Trimming stripped 2 bases from V and 1 base from J, with 8 bases between. CDR3 length: 14 amino acids. CDR1 MNHEY and CDR2 SVGAGI come from the germline V gene. The CDR3: CASSYDQGNTEAFF. For the CDR3, the DNA is TGTGCCAGCAGTTACGATCAGGGGAACACTGAAGCTTTCTTT.

The chain joins TRBV28 to TRBJ1-6; unclear D gene. This CDR3 is 12 amino acids long. V was clipped by 7 bases and J by 6 bases, with 7 bases between them. The germline V gene encodes CDR1 MDHEN and CDR2 SYDVKM. CDR3 in DNA: TGTGCCAGCATTTCGGGTAATTCACCCCTCCACTTT. Translation gives CASISGNSPLHF.

This clone is a singleton in its sample. The chain carries TRBV10-3 and TRBJ2-7, with 8 bases lining up with TRBD1. This CDR3 is built from 12 residues. Germline V gene data show CDR1 as ENHRY and CDR2 as SYGVKD. The V segment lost 10 bases and the J segment 2 bases; nucleotides outside the gene matches: 4. The CDR3 spells CATGQGTYEQYF. The CDR3 DNA reads TGTGCCACCGGACAGGGCACCTACGAGCAGTACTTC.

The chain joins TRBV28 to TRBJ2-7; TRBD2 aligns across 7 bases. Losses at the gene ends were 5 bases for V and 5 bases for J; bases not matched to a gene: 6. Germline-derived CDR1 and CDR2 are MDHEN and SYDVKM. CDR3 length: 13 amino acids. The DNA of the CDR3 is TGTGCCAGCAGTCCTAGCGGCTCTCACGAGCAGTACTTC. Translating gives CASSPSGSHEQYF. The full variable domain, rest sourced from reference TRBV28 and TRBJ2-7, is DVKVTQSSRYLVKRTGEKVFLECVQDMDHENMFWYRQDPGLGLRLIYFSYDVKMKEKGDIPEGYSVSREKKERFSLILESASTNQTSMYLCASSPSGSHEQYFGPGTRLTVT.

The V call is TRBV29-1, the J call TRBJ1-5; no clear D. The CDR3 has 12 residues. Deletions cut 4 bases from V and 1 base from J, with 5 bases between. CDR1 and CDR2 (germline): SQVTM, ANQGSEA. The CDR3 sequence: CSVGVSNQPQHF. The CDR3 DNA sequence: TGCAGCGTTGGAGTGAGCAATCAGCCCCAGCATTTT.

The chain carries TRBV14 and TRBJ2-7; TRBD1 aligns across 8 bases. This CDR3 is 14 amino acids long. V gave up 3 bases and J gave up 2 bases; unmatched junction bases: 3. Per germline, CDR1 SGHDN and CDR2 FVKESK. The CDR3 reads CASSQWTGTYEQYF. CDR3 coding DNA: TGTGCCAGCAGCCAGTGGACAGGGACCTACGAGCAGTACTTC.

The chain employs TRBV18 and TRBJ2-5; D remains ambiguous. The CDR3 consists of 10 residues. Germline-derived CDR1 and CDR2 are KGHSH and LQKENI. V gave up 6 bases and J gave up 5 bases, with 4 bases separating them. CDR3 bases: TGTGCCAGCTCTGGCGAGACCCAGTACTTC. It is translated as CASSGETQYF. Supplemented by reference TRBV18 and TRBJ2-5, the full variable domain reads NAGVMQNPRHLVRRRGQEARLRCSPMKGHSHVYWYRQLPEEGLKFMVYLQKENIIDESGMPKERFSAEFPKEGPSILRIQQVVRGDSAAYFCASSGETQYFGPGTRLLVL.

The chain couples TRBV5-1 to TRBJ1-4, with no clear D. The CDR3 contains 14 residues. Germline values: CDR1 SGHRS, CDR2 YFSETQ. Between the trimmed V and J ends, which lost 6 bases and 0 bases, there was a span of 9 bases. The CDR3 bases are TGCGCCAGCATGTCCGGGGCAACTAATGAAAAACTGTTTTTT. Translated: CASMSGATNEKLFF. The whole variable domain, filled in from reference TRBV5-1 and TRBJ1-4, reads KAGVTQTPRYLIKTRGQQVTLSCSPISGHRSVSWYQQTPGQGLQFLFEYFSETQRNKGNFPGRFSGRQFSNSRSEMNVSTLELGDSALYLCASMSGATNEKLFFGSGTQLSVL.

The chain combines TRBV20-1 with TRBJ2-7, with TRBD1 matching 10 bases. Per germline, CDR1 DFQATT and CDR2 SNEGSKA (reference sequence). V dropped 3 bases and J dropped 5; count of bases not matched to a gene: 10. CDR3 length equals 15 residues. CDR3 amino acids: CSASPRDRGRDEQYF. CDR3 bases: TGCAGTGCTAGTCCCCGGGACAGGGGCAGAGACGAGCAGTACTTC.

This clone was counted only a few times. The V and J genes are TRBV7-2 and TRBJ2-4, with 9 nucleotides matching TRBD1. The CDR3 consists of 17 residues. CDR1 is SGHTA and CDR2 is FQGNSA in the germline V gene. J was trimmed by 3 bases and V by 4 bases; bases with no gene match: 10. In DNA, the CDR3 is TGTGCCAGCAGCTCAGTGGGGACAGGGATGGTCAAAAACATTCAGTACTTC. This encodes CASSSVGTGMVKNIQYF. Full variable domain (outside the CDR3, taken from reference TRBV7-2 and TRBJ2-4): GAGVSQSPSNKVTEKGKDVELRCDPISGHTALYWYRQSLGQGLEFLIYFQGNSAPDKSGLPSDRFSAERTGGSVSTLTIQRTQQEDSAVYLCASSSVGTGMVKNIQYFGAGTRLSVL.